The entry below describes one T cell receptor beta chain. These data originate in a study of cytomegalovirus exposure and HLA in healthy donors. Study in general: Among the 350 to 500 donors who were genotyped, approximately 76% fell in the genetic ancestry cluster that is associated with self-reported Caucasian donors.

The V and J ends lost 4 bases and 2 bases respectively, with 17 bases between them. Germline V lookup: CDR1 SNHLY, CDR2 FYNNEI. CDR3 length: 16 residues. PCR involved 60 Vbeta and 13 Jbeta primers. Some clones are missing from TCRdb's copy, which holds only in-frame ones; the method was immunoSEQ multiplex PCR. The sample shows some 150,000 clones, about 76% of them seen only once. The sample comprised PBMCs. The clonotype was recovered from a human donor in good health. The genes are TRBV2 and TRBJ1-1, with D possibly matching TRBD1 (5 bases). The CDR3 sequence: CASSASDTTINTEAFF. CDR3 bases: TGTGCCAGCAGTGCATCGGACACGACGATTAACACTGAAGCTTTCTTT.